The 12 T cell receptor beta chains presented below share a single source sample, sequenced in a study of cytomegalovirus exposure and HLA in healthy donors. The PCR used 60 Vbeta and 13 Jbeta primers. Libraries were prepared by immunoSEQ multiplex PCR; TCRdb keeps only in-frame clonotypes and omits some of them. The sample holds around 160,000 clones, roughly 75% seen once. Material: PBMCs. Receptors originate from a male donor in good health and CMV-seronegative.

This clone came up a few times. The chain joins TRBV6-5 to TRBJ2-2; possible D gene TRBD2, 5 bases. V lost 2 bases to trimming and J lost 4 bases, with 14 bases between them. Germline V gene sequence: CDR1 MNHEY, CDR2 SVGAGI. The CDR3 is 16 amino acids. The CDR3 DNA reads TGTGCCAGCAGTTACGGACCCCGGGGTGGCACCGGGGAGCTGTTTTTT. Translation gives CASSYGPRGGTGELFF.

The gene calls are TRBV18 and TRBJ2-1, with a weak D call TRBD1 (5 bases). V was clipped by 2 bases and J by 7 bases, with 9 bases between them. CDR1 and CDR2 (germline): KGHSH, LQKENI. The CDR3 sequence is 13 residues long. CDR3 bases: TGTGCCAGCTCACCAAGCAGGGTTAATGAGCAGTTCTTC. Its translation is CASSPSRVNEQFF.

This clone was found a few times. DNA for the CDR3: TGTGCCAGTAGTACATCCGGGACAGTCATTTCACCCCTCCACTTT. Translated: CASSTSGTVISPLHF. This chain links TRBV19 with TRBJ1-6, with 7 bases aligning to TRBD1. Germline V CDR1 and CDR2: LNHDA, SQIVND (reference sequence). The CDR3 extends over 15 amino acids. Trimming cost V 4 bases and J 9 bases; bases outside gene matches: 9.

The rearrangement uses TRBV19 and TRBJ1-5; the D gene is possibly TRBD1 (6 bases). Germline assignment: CDR1 LNHDA and CDR2 SQIVND (reference sequence). Trimming shortened V by 7 bases and J by 2 bases, and 15 bases separated the two germline ends. This CDR3 spans 15 amino acids. The CDR3 loop is CASTLGGVGNQPQHF. The CDR3 DNA reads as TGTGCCAGTACCCTAGGGGGGGTTGGCAATCAGCCCCAGCATTTT. Complete variable domain (other parts from reference TRBV19 and TRBJ1-5): DGGITQSPKYLFRKEGQNVTLSCEQNLNHDAMYWYRQDPGQGLRLIYYSQIVNDFQKGDIAEGYSVSREKKESFPLTVTSAQKNPTAFYLCASTLGGVGNQPQHFGDGTRLSIL.

The chain joins TRBV5-1 to TRBJ1-5; D uncertain. CDR3 length: 14 amino acids. Trimming stripped 2 bases from V and 7 bases from J, with 13 bases between. Per the germline V gene, CDR1 is SGHRS and CDR2 is YFSETQ. The CDR3 nucleotides read TGCGCCAGCAGCTTTAACGGGGATCGGCAGCCCCAGCATTTT. This translates into CASSFNGDRQPQHF.

This chain joins TRBV11-2 and TRBJ2-7; 12 positions match TRBD2. V shed 1 base, J shed 4 bases, and the junction held 2 bases outside the gene matches. From germline, CDR1 is SGHAT and CDR2 FQNNGV. The CDR3 runs 15 residues. The CDR3 here is CASSLVLAGGYEQYF. CDR3 in DNA: TGTGCCAGCAGCTTAGTGCTAGCGGGGGGGTACGAGCAGTACTTC. Variable domain in full (rest from reference TRBV11-2 and TRBJ2-7): EAGVAQSPRYKIIEKRQSVAFWCNPISGHATLYWYQQILGQGPKLLIQFQNNGVVDDSQLPKDRFSAERLKGVDSTLKIQPAKLEDSAVYLCASSLVLAGGYEQYFGPGTRLTVT.

The chain uses TRBV5-4 and TRBJ2-2; 10 nucleotides line up with TRBD2. There are 16 residues in the CDR3. The germline CDR1 and CDR2 sequences are SGHNT and YYREEE (reference sequence). V lost 0 bases to trimming and J lost 7 bases; unmatched junction nucleotides: 6. The CDR3 nucleotides are TGTGCCAGCAGCTTGGCGGGACTAGCGTCGTACGGGGAGCTGTTTTTT. It codes for CASSLAGLASYGELFF.

This clone was detected a few times. The V and J genes are TRBV9 and TRBJ2-2; maybe TRBD2 (5 bases). Deletions cut 0 bases from V and 6 bases from J, with 12 bases between. This CDR3 contains 15 residues. Germline V gene sequence: CDR1 SGDLS, CDR2 YYNGEE. The CDR3 spells CASSVDGAVAGELFF. The DNA for the CDR3 is TGTGCCAGCAGCGTAGATGGAGCGGTGGCCGGGGAGCTGTTTTTT.

The CDR3 DNA sequence: TGTGCCAGCAGACCGGGACTACCCTACAATGAGCAGTTCTTC. Translation gives CASRPGLPYNEQFF. This rearrangement joins TRBV7-2 to TRBJ2-1; 7 bases fit TRBD2. The CDR3 length is 14 residues. The germline V gene encodes CDR1 SGHTA and CDR2 FQGNSA. The junction had 4 bases not matched to a gene; V was cut back by 6 bases and J by 2 bases.

V gene TRBV5-4 combines with J gene TRBJ1-2; D may be TRBD1 (5 bases). Germline assignment: CDR1 SGHNT and CDR2 YYREEE (reference sequence). The CDR3 sequence is 15 residues long. V gave up 1 base and J gave up 2 bases, with 12 bases separating them. CDR3 nucleotide sequence: TGTGCCAGCAGCTTGTGCAGGGTTACCAACTATGGCTACACCTTC. This encodes CASSLCRVTNYGYTF. The full variable domain, with the rest looked up from reference TRBV5-4 and TRBJ1-2, is ETGVTQSPTHLIKTRGQQVTLRCSSQSGHNTVSWYQQALGQGPQFIFQYYREEENGRGNFPPRFSGLQFPNYSSELNVNALELDDSALYLCASSLCRVTNYGYTFGSGTRLTVV.

This clone showed up just a few times. The chain carries TRBV19 and TRBJ2-7; 10 nucleotides align to TRBD1. V gave up 4 bases and J gave up 2 bases; unmatched junction bases: 5. This CDR3 is built from 15 residues. The germline CDR1 and CDR2 sequences are LNHDA and SQIVND (reference sequence). The CDR3 bases are TGTGCCAGTAGTACCCCCGGGACAGGGGCCTACGAGCAGTACTTC. Translated: CASSTPGTGAYEQYF.

This clone occurred a few times. This rearrangement joins TRBV7-2 to TRBJ2-4; D is undetermined. Per germline, CDR1 SGHTA and CDR2 FQGNSA. Trimming took off 1 base at V and 8 bases at J, with 6 bases between the two ends. The CDR3 runs 12 residues. DNA for the CDR3: TGTGCCAGCAGCTTAGTAAGAGACATTCAGTACTTC. It translates to CASSLVRDIQYF.